These 29 T cell receptor beta chains share one sample of origin, sequenced in a study of Ad26.COV2.S vaccination and SARS-CoV-2 variants. The assay was immunoSEQ multiplex PCR, and TCRdb's table has in-frame clones only and misses some. The data contain more than 150,000 clones, 87% of them singletons. The input for sequencing was peripheral blood, taken after recovery from COVID-19. The receptors stem from a human donor who had recovered from COVID-19.

V usage is TRBV12-3 or TRBV12-4 and J usage is TRBJ2-1; D gene ambiguous. The V end was cut by 5 bases, the J end by 0 bases, with 5 bases between. The CDR3 is 13 amino acids. The CDR3: CASSTVSYNEQFF. CDR3 bases: TGTGCCAGCAGTACGGTCTCCTACAATGAGCAGTTCTTC.

The chain joins TRBV30 to TRBJ2-3; 13 bases are a match to TRBD2. The CDR3 has 15 amino acids. With V trimmed by 0 bases and J by 6 bases, 3 bases remained unmatched. The germline V gene has CDR1 GTSNPN and CDR2 SVGIG (reference sequence). As DNA, the CDR3 is TGTGCCTGGAGTGTACTAGCGGGGGGGCGTGATACGCAGTATTTT. It yields the protein CAWSVLAGGRDTQYF.

The chain couples TRBV15 to TRBJ2-7; tentatively, D is TRBD2 (5 bases). The CDR3 spans 13 residues. V was pared by 3 bases and J by 4 bases, with 10 bases between. Germline V lookup: CDR1 LNHNV, CDR2 YYDKDF (reference sequence). As DNA, the CDR3 is TGTGCCACCAGCAGGGAGGATGATTACGAGCAGTACTTC. Encoded protein: CATSREDDYEQYF.

This chain connects TRBV5-1 to TRBJ1-1; D is undetermined. This CDR3 has 15 residues. V was clipped by 4 bases and J by 5 bases, with 18 bases between them. Germline assignment: CDR1 SGHRS and CDR2 YFSETQ. Here the CDR3 reads CASSRPTYPETEAFF. The CDR3 DNA is TGCGCCAGCAGCCGTCCGACTTATCCCGAGACTGAAGCTTTCTTT. Full variable domain (outside the CDR3, taken from reference TRBV5-1 and TRBJ1-1): KAGVTQTPRYLIKTRGQQVTLSCSPISGHRSVSWYQQTPGQGLQFLFEYFSETQRNKGNFPGRFSGRQFSNSRSEMNVSTLELGDSALYLCASSRPTYPETEAFFGQGTRLTVV.

This rearrangement joins TRBV4-1 to TRBJ2-2; 7 bases agree with TRBD1. Germline V gives CDR1 MGHRA, CDR2 YSYEKL. The CDR3 is made up of 18 amino acids. V shed 0 bases, J shed 0 bases, and the junction held 7 bases outside the gene matches. In nucleotides, the CDR3 is TGCGCCAGCAGCCAAGACGCCCCCGGGACAGCGAACACCGGGGAGCTGTTTTTT. Its translation is CASSQDAPGTANTGELFF.

The chain employs TRBV9 and TRBJ2-1, with TRBD2 matching 7 bases. CDR3 length equals 18 residues. The V segment lost 0 bases and the J segment 3 bases; nucleotides outside the gene matches: 12. The V gene's germline CDR1 is SGDLS and CDR2 YYNGEE. The CDR3 DNA is TGTGCCAGCAGCGTAGCCCAAAGTATGGGGGGGGTCTACAATGAGCAGTTCTTC. Its translation is CASSVAQSMGGVYNEQFF.

The chain has TRBV5-4 and TRBJ2-5; 7 bases fit TRBD2. CDR1 is SGHNT and CDR2 is YYREEE in the germline V gene (reference sequence). V lost 2 bases and J lost 1; bases outside the gene matches: 5. The length of the CDR3 is 15 residues. DNA of the CDR3: TGTGCCAGCAGCTTATGGGGGGGGATCCAAGAGACCCAGTACTTC. This gives the protein CASSLWGGIQETQYF.

CDR3 residues: CSVARGSTEQFF. In nucleotides, the CDR3 is TGCAGCGTTGCTCGCGGGAGCACTGAGCAGTTCTTC. The chain uses TRBV29-1 and TRBJ2-1, with 7 bases matching TRBD2. CDR3 size: 12 residues. V shed 4 bases and J 9 bases; nucleotides not matched to a gene: 6. CDR1 is SQVTM, CDR2 ANQGSEA, per germline.

The V and J genes are TRBV3-1 (or the pseudogene TRBV3-2) and TRBJ1-4; 8 bases align to TRBD1. The V gene's germline CDR1 is LGHDT and CDR2 YNNKEL (reference sequence). V lost 2 bases, J lost 1 base, and 3 bases stayed unmatched. This CDR3 spans 16 amino acids. CDR3 protein: CASSQPGQGTNEKLFF. The CDR3 DNA reads TGTGCCAGCAGCCAACCCGGACAGGGAACTAATGAAAAACTGTTTTTT.

This clone appeared a few times. V and J are TRBV6-1 and TRBJ1-5; D is undetermined. Per germline, CDR1 MNHNS and CDR2 SASEGT. V was pared by 2 bases and J by 4 bases, with 6 bases between. CDR3 size: 13 residues. CDR3 DNA: TGTGCCAGCAGTGAATTAAAGAATCAGCCCCAGCATTTT. Translated, it gives CASSELKNQPQHF.

J is TRBJ2-7 and V is TRBV30; D is ambiguous. CDR3 length: 13 residues. In germline, CDR1 is GTSNPN, CDR2 SVGIG (reference sequence). V was shortened by 1 base and J by 2 bases, with 9 bases between the two germline ends. In nucleotides, the CDR3 is TGTGCCTGGAGTGGAGTGAACCCCTACGAGCAGTACTTC. It yields the protein CAWSGVNPYEQYF.

As regards this clone: Other DNA sequences within the sample encode an identical CDR3. The genes are TRBV3-1 (or the pseudogene TRBV3-2) and TRBJ2-2; unclear D gene. V was trimmed by 4 bases and J by 2 bases, leaving 2 bases between them. CDR3 size: 12 residues. Germline V gene sequence: CDR1 LGHDT, CDR2 YNNKEL (reference sequence). The CDR3 here is CASSLNTGELFF. Here the CDR3 DNA reads TGTGCCAGCAGCCTCAACACCGGGGAGCTGTTTTTT.

V is TRBV27 and J is TRBJ1-5; 8 nucleotides align to TRBD1. Germline V gives CDR1 MNHEY, CDR2 SMNVEV (reference sequence). The CDR3 is 14 residues long. The V segment lost 3 bases and the J segment 6 bases; nucleotides outside the gene matches: 4. The CDR3 loop is CASSFGQGSQPQHF. Here the CDR3 DNA reads TGTGCCAGCAGTTTCGGACAGGGAAGTCAGCCCCAGCATTTT.

This rearrangement joins TRBV6-5 to TRBJ2-3; 8 bases agree with TRBD2. The V and J ends lost 0 bases and 6 bases, in that order; junction bases with no gene match: 5. The CDR3 runs to 15 residues. Germline V gives CDR1 MNHEY, CDR2 SVGAGI. CDR3 nucleotide sequence: TGTGCCAGCAGTTACTCTCGGGGGGGGCGGGATACGCAGTATTTT. Its translation is CASSYSRGGRDTQYF.

V usage is TRBV5-4 and J usage is TRBJ2-6; 11 positions agree with TRBD1. The trim removed 4 bases at V and 1 base at J, leaving 7 bases unmatched. Germline V gives CDR1 SGHNT, CDR2 YYREEE (reference sequence). This CDR3 region has 18 residues. CDR3 coding DNA: TGTGCCAGCAGCAATCGGGACAGGGGGGTATCTGGGGCCAACGTCCTGACTTTC. Translation: CASSNRDRGVSGANVLTF. Full variable domain (rest looked up from reference TRBV5-4 and TRBJ2-6): ETGVTQSPTHLIKTRGQQVTLRCSSQSGHNTVSWYQQALGQGPQFIFQYYREEENGRGNFPPRFSGLQFPNYSSELNVNALELDDSALYLCASSNRDRGVSGANVLTFGAGSRLTVL.

The V gene is TRBV9, the J gene TRBJ1-5; D possibly corresponds to TRBD1 (5 bases). With 1 base removed from V and 8 bases from J, the gap between germline ends came to 19 bases. Per germline, CDR1 SGDLS and CDR2 YYNGEE. There are 16 residues in the CDR3. CDR3 nucleotide sequence: TGTGCCAGCAGCGTAATTGGGACTTCTGCGATCAAGCCCCAGCATTTT. Protein product: CASSVIGTSAIKPQHF. Using reference TRBV9 and TRBJ1-5 for the parts outside the CDR3, the full variable domain is DSGVTQTPKHLITATGQRVTLRCSPRSGDLSVYWYQQSLDQGLQFLIQYYNGEERAKGNILERFSAQQFPDLHSELNLSSLELGDSALYFCASSVIGTSAIKPQHFGDGTRLSIL.

The rearrangement uses TRBV2 and TRBJ1-1; no clear D gene. V shed 7 bases and J shed 1 base, with 7 bases lying between them. The CDR3 length is 12 residues. The V gene's germline CDR1 is SNHLY and CDR2 FYNNEI. The CDR3 here is CASKWENTEAFF. The CDR3 bases are TGTGCCAGCAAGTGGGAGAACACTGAAGCTTTCTTT.

This clone was counted a single time. The rearrangement uses TRBV11-2 and TRBJ1-2; TRBD1 is a possible D gene (6 bases). From germline, CDR1 is SGHAT and CDR2 FQNNGV. Trimming left V 5 bases short and J 8 bases short, with 15 bases between. The CDR3 runs 13 residues. CDR3 nucleotides: TGTGCCAGCAGCGAACAGGGAAGGTGGGGCTACACCTTC. It translates to CASSEQGRWGYTF.

This rearrangement joins TRBV19 to TRBJ2-3; possibly TRBD1 for D (5 bases). The germline V and J ends were trimmed by 5 bases and 4 bases, with 16 bases remaining between them. The germline CDR1 and CDR2 sequences are LNHDA and SQIVND (reference sequence). The CDR3 extends over 15 amino acids. Here the CDR3 DNA reads TGTGCCAGTAGTTCAGGGATCTGGGTCGCAGATACGCAGTATTTT. This translates into CASSSGIWVADTQYF.

This chain joins TRBV7-9 and TRBJ2-2; the D is unclear. CDR1 and CDR2 from the germline V gene are SEHNR and FQNEAQ (reference sequence). V was pared by 7 bases and J by 4 bases, with 7 bases between. This CDR3 is 12 amino acids long. CDR3 nucleotides: TGTGCCAGCACCCCTGGCACCGGGGAGCTGTTTTTT. Its protein product is CASTPGTGELFF.

This clone was seen more than once but under ten times. V is TRBV27 and J is TRBJ2-7, with D unclear. Germline CDR1 is MNHEY and CDR2 is SMNVEV (reference sequence). V gave up 3 bases and J gave up 8 bases, with 2 bases separating them. The length of the CDR3 is 9 residues. The CDR3 spells CASSFKQYF. CDR3 DNA sequence: TGTGCCAGCAGTTTTAAGCAGTACTTC.

The gene calls are TRBV7-2 and TRBJ2-2; 9 nucleotides align to TRBD2. V shed 5 bases and J 2 bases; nucleotides not matched to a gene: 6. The CDR3 runs 16 residues. From germline, CDR1 is SGHTA and CDR2 FQGNSA. DNA of the CDR3: TGTGCCAGCAGCCGCCAGCGGGGGGCAAACACCGGGGAGCTGTTTTTT. It encodes CASSRQRGANTGELFF.

The J gene is TRBJ2-7, the V gene TRBV6-5; tentative D call: TRBD2 (6 bases). V lost 0 bases to trimming and J lost 3 bases, with 6 bases between them. This CDR3 comprises 13 residues. Germline assignment: CDR1 MNHEY and CDR2 SVGAGI. The CDR3 region is CASSYSEGYEQYF. CDR3 DNA sequence: TGTGCCAGCAGTTACTCGGAGGGCTACGAGCAGTACTTC.

This sequence joins TRBV5-4 and TRBJ1-1, with D perhaps TRBD1 (6 bases). The V and J ends lost 4 bases and 1 base respectively, with 11 bases between them. The CDR3 covers 14 residues. The germline V gene encodes CDR1 SGHNT and CDR2 YYREEE (reference sequence). The CDR3 nucleotides are TGTGCCAGCAGCCACTGGACAGAGAACACTGAAGCTTTCTTT. The encoded protein is CASSHWTENTEAFF.

The chain has TRBV5-4 and TRBJ2-7; D is undetermined. The V end lost 2 bases, the J end lost 3 bases, and 6 bases lay between the germline ends. Germline CDR1 and CDR2: SGHNT and YYREEE (reference sequence). The CDR3 runs 12 residues. DNA of the CDR3: TGTGCCAGCAGCTTTGACAACTACGAGCAGTACTTC. Encoded protein: CASSFDNYEQYF.

There are a few counts of this clone. V usage is TRBV5-8 and J usage is TRBJ1-2; D gene unclear. V lost 0 bases, J lost 3 bases, and 12 bases lay in between. CDR3 length: 15 amino acids. Germline lookup yields CDR1 SGHTS and CDR2 YDEGEE. CDR3: CASSLGSGVYYGYTF. DNA of the CDR3: TGTGCCAGCAGCTTGGGAAGTGGGGTTTACTATGGCTACACCTTC.

The chain couples TRBV29-1 to TRBJ2-3, with 8 nucleotides matching TRBD2. CDR1 and CDR2 from the germline V gene are SQVTM and ANQGSEA. This CDR3 region has 16 residues. J gave up 7 bases and V 0 bases, and 12 bases lay outside the gene matches. CDR3 DNA: TGCAGCGTTGAAGACCAAGCGGGAGCACTCCCGAATACGCAGTATTTT. This translates into CSVEDQAGALPNTQYF.

This chain links TRBV27 with TRBJ2-3; 9 nucleotides line up with TRBD2. V gave up 5 bases and J gave up 1 base; unmatched junction bases: 16. Germline V gene sequence: CDR1 MNHEY, CDR2 SMNVEV (reference sequence). The CDR3 length is 19 residues. The CDR3 DNA sequence: TGTGCCAGCAGTCCCACCGCGGGAGGGACATACTATGGCACAGATACGCAGTATTTT. This gives the protein CASSPTAGGTYYGTDTQYF.

This clone was recorded once. The V call is TRBV2, the J call TRBJ2-4, with a weak D call TRBD1 (6 bases). Looked up from germline, CDR1 is SNHLY and CDR2 is FYNNEI. Trimming stripped 4 bases from V and 8 bases from J, with 15 bases between. The CDR3 length is 14 residues. The CDR3, as DNA: TGTGCCAGCAGTGCGACAGGCGTCTTGGACATTCAGTACTTC. Its protein is CASSATGVLDIQYF.